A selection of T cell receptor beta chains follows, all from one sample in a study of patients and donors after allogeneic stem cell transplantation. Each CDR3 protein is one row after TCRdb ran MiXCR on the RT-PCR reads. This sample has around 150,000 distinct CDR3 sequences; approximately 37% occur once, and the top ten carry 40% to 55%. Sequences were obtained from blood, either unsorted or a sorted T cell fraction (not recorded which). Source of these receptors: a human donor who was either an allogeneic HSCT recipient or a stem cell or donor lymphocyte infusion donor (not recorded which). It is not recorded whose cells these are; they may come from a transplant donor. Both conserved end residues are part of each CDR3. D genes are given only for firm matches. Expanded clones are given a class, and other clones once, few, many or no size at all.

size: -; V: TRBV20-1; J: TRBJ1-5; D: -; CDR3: CSARGRTPEEPQHF; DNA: TGCAGTGCTAGAGGTAGGACACCGGAAGAGCCCCAGCATTTT
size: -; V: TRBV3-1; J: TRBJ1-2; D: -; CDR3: CASSQGGRVNGYTF; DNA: TGTGCCAGCAGCCAAGGCGGCAGGGTAAATGGCTACACCTTC
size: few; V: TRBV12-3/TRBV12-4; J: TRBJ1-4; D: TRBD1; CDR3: CASSPGQGTDPNEKLFF; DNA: TGTGCCAGCAGTCCGGGACAGGGGACGGATCCTAATGAAAAACTGTTTTTT
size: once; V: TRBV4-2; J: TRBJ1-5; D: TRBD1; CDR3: CASSQDVTGGWDQPQHF; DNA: TGTGCCAGCAGCCAAGATGTGACAGGGGGCTGGGATCAGCCCCAGCATTTT
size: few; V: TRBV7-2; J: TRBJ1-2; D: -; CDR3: CASSLGGDLYGYTF; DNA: TGTGCCAGCAGCTTAGGGGGGGACCTTTATGGCTACACCTTC
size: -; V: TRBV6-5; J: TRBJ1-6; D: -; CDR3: CASSIAPTNPLHF; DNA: TGTGCCAGCAGTATCGCCCCCACGAATCCCCTCCACTTT
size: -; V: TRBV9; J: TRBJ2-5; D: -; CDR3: CASSSGQQETQYF; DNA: TGTGCCAGCAGCTCTGGACAACAAGAGACCCAGTACTTC
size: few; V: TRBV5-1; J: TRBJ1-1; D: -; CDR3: CASSLAMGAGTEAFF; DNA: TGCGCCAGCAGCTTGGCCATGGGGGCTGGGACTGAAGCTTTCTTT
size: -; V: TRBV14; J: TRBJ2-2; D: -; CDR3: CASSQRTGVNTGELFF; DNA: TGTGCCAGCAGCCAGAGAACCGGGGTTAACACCGGGGAGCTGTTTTTT
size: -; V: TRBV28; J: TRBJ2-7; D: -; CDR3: CASRVTPSLGEQYF; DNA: TGTGCCAGCAGGGTGACACCGTCTCTGGGCGAGCAGTACTTC
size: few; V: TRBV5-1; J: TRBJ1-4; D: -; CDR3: CASSSGWDEKLFF; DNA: TGCGCCAGCAGCTCCGGGTGGGACGAAAAACTGTTTTTT
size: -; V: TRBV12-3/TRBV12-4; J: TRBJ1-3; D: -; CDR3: CASSLKGAGNTIYF; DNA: TGTGCCAGCAGTTTAAAGGGGGCTGGAAACACCATATATTTT
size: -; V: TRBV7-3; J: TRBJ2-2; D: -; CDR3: CASRPGLGGAGELFF; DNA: TGTGCCAGCAGACCCGGGCTAGGCGGCGCCGGGGAGCTGTTTTTT
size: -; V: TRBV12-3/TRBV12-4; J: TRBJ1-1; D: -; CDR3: CASREQVGNTEAFF; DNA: TGTGCCAGTCGCGAACAGGTGGGGAACACTGAAGCTTTCTTT
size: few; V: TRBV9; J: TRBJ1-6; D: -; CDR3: CASSVRASSYNSPLHF; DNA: TGTGCCAGCAGCGTAAGGGCGAGCTCCTATAATTCACCCCTCCACTTT
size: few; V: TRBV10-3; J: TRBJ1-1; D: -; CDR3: CAISESAPMNTEAFF; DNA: TGTGCCATCAGTGAGTCAGCACCAATGAACACTGAAGCTTTCTTT
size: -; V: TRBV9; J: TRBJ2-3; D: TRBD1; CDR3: CASSVEGAGGFADTQYF; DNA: TGTGCCAGCAGCGTAGAAGGGGCAGGGGGTTTCGCAGATACGCAGTATTTT
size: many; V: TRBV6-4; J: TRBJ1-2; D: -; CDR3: CASSEVQGLGYTF; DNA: TGTGCCAGCAGTGAGGTACAGGGTCTTGGCTACACCTTC
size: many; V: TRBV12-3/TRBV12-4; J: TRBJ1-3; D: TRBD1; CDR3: CASSLNRGYGNTIYF; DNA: TGTGCCAGCAGCTTAAACAGGGGGTATGGAAACACCATATATTTT
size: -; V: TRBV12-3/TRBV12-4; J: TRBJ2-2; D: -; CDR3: CASSLPRRGRANTGELFF; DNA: TGTGCCAGCAGTTTACCCCGCAGGGGAAGGGCGAACACCGGGGAGCTGTTTTTT
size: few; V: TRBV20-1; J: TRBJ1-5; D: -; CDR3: CSARGGGGLNQPQHF; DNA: TGCAGTGCTAGAGGTGGCGGGGGGCTCAATCAGCCCCAGCATTTT
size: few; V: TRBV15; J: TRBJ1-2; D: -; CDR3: CATSRDGIGGYTF; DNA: TGTGCCACCAGCAGAGATGGGATAGGGGGCTACACCTTC
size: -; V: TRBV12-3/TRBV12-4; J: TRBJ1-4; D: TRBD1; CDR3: CASRRTGETNEKLFF; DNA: TGTGCCAGCAGGAGAACAGGGGAAACTAATGAAAAACTGTTTTTT
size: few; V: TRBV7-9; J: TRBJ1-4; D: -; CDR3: CASSPQGANEKLFF; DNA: TGTGCCAGCAGCCCCCAGGGAGCTAATGAAAAACTGTTTTTT
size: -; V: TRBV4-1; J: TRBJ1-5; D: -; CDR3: CASSRVGLGQPQHF; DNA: TGCGCCAGCAGCCGGGTCGGACTCGGTCAGCCCCAGCATTTT
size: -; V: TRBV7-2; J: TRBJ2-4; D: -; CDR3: CASSPEGTLAKNIQYF; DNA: TGTGCCAGCAGCCCGGAGGGGACCCTAGCCAAAAACATTCAGTACTTC
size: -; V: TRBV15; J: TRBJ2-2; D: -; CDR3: CATSRETGYTGELFF; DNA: TGTGCCACCAGCAGAGAGACGGGGTACACCGGGGAGCTGTTTTTT
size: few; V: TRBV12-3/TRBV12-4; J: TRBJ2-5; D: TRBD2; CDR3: CASSARLAGYQETQYF; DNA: TGTGCCAGCAGTGCCCGACTAGCGGGCTACCAAGAGACCCAGTACTTC
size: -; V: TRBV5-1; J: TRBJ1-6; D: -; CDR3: CASSLDGGDSPLHF; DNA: TGCGCCAGCAGCTTGGACGGGGGCGATTCACCCCTCCACTTT
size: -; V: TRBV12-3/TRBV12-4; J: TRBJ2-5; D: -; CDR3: CASSLGVKTTETQYF; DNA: TGTGCCAGCAGCCTAGGCGTGAAAACCACAGAGACCCAGTACTTC
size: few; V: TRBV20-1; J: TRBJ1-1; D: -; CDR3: CSARGGPGIDTEAFF; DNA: TGCAGTGCTAGGGGTGGCCCTGGTATTGACACTGAAGCTTTCTTT
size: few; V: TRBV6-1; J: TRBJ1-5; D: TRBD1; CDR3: CASSDWTGSRQPQHF; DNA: TGTGCCAGCAGTGATTGGACAGGGTCCCGACAGCCCCAGCATTTT
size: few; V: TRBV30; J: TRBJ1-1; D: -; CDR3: CAWRDRSNTEAFF; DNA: TGTGCCTGGAGGGATAGGAGTAACACTGAAGCTTTCTTT
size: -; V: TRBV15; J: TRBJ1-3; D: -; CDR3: CATSRDRVFSGNTIYF; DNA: TGTGCCACCAGCAGAGACAGGGTCTTTTCTGGAAACACCATATATTTT
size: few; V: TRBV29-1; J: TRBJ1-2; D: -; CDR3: CSVETVNHTF; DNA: TGCAGCGTTGAAACTGTCAACCACACCTTC
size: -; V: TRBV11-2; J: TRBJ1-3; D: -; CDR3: CASSLEVVGNTIYF; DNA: TGTGCCAGCAGCTTAGAAGTCGTCGGAAACACCATATATTTT
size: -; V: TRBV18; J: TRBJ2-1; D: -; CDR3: CASSPRDVFFNEQFF; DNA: TGTGCCAGCTCACCCCGGGACGTATTCTTCAATGAGCAGTTCTTC
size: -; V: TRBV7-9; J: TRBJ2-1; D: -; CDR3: CASSLHLNEQFF; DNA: TGTGCCAGCAGCCTACACCTCAATGAGCAGTTCTTC
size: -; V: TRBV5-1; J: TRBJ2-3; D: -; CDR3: CASSLIEADTQYF; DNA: TGCGCCAGCAGCCTGATAGAAGCAGATACGCAGTATTTT
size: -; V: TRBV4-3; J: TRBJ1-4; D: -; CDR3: CASTLRGGATEKLFF; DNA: TGCGCCAGCACCTTAAGGGGGGGGGCGACGGAAAAACTGTTTTTT
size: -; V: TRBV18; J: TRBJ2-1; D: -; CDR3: CASSPLSEGEQFF; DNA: TGTGCCAGCTCACCACTTTCGGAGGGTGAGCAGTTCTTC
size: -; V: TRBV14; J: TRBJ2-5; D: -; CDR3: CASSLFRTTPETQYF; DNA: TGTGCCAGCAGCCTCTTTCGGACTACCCCAGAGACCCAGTACTTC